This TCR beta chain was recorded in a study of blood T cell repertoires in COVID-19. Overall study: The United States, Italy and Spain supplied acute and convalescent COVID-19 samples. PBMCs, B-cell-depleted T cells, or T cells were the source of the cDNA or gDNA that made up the material.

Per the study methods: Reference gene primer amplification yielded estimated nucleated cell counts. Sequencing was performed with immunoSEQ multiplex PCR; in TCRdb, only in-frame clones are kept and a portion is missing. V and J calls and clone size are those listed in that table; D and trimming were worked out from the DNA. The sample holds fewer than 200,000 clones, more than 75% seen once. Germline trimming cut 3 bases from V and 4 bases from J; bases unmatched to any gene: 2. Germline assignment: CDR1 SEHNR and CDR2 FQNEAQ (reference sequence). CDR3 size: 13 residues. This clonotype originated in a man aged 35-49 years with active or convalescent COVID-19. The sample consisted of peripheral blood. V usage is TRBV7-9 and J usage is TRBJ1-1; TRBD1 matches at 7 bases. This chain's CDR3 is CASSFTGATEAFF. The CDR3 DNA follows: TGTGCCAGCAGCTTTACAGGGGCCACTGAAGCTTTCTTT.